The rows below give T cell receptor beta chains drawn from one sample of a study of T cell responses to AZD1222 COVID-19 vaccine. TCRdb keeps only in-frame clones here, not all; method: immunoSEQ multiplex PCR. The repertoire includes roughly 80,000 clones, 90% of them detected once, and less than 6% sits in the top ten. Sample: peripheral blood, taken 28 days after the second AZD1222 dose. The receptor source for this set is an adult who received the AZD1222 COVID-19 vaccine. The CDR3 runs from the conserved cysteine through the conserved F or W. D genes are given only for firm matches. A clone size is listed for some rows: how often the clone was seen (once, few, many), or a class if it is expanded.

>TRBV15|-|TRBJ2-2|-
TGTGCCACCAGTCCTGCCCACGCCAACACCGGGGAGCTGTTTTTT
CATSPAHANTGELFF
>TRBV5-6|-|TRBJ1-1|-
TGTGCCAGCAGTTTCGACGGGGGAGGCACTGAAGCTTTCTTT
CASSFDGGGTEAFF
>TRBV27|-|TRBJ2-7|-
TGTGCCAGCAGTTTACTTGCCGTGGGGAAGGACGAGCAGTACTTC
CASSLLAVGKDEQYF
>TRBV19|-|TRBJ2-7|-
TGTGCCAGTAGTATGTCAGCAACCTCCTACGAGCAGTACTTC
CASSMSATSYEQYF
>TRBV4-3|-|TRBJ2-6|TRBD2
TGCGCCAGCAGCCAAGATCGTATTAGCGGGGGGAGTCTGACTTTC
CASSQDRISGGSLTF
>TRBV19|-|TRBJ2-7|TRBD1
TGTGCCAGTAGTATATATGGGACAGAGCGCTACGAGCAGTACTTC
CASSIYGTERYEQYF
>TRBV6-2/TRBV6-3|-|TRBJ1-1|-
TGTGCCAGCAGTTACAGGGGCCACACTGAAGCTTTCTTT
CASSYRGHTEAFF
>TRBV20-1|-|TRBJ1-2|TRBD1
TGCAGTGCTAGTCTTATTGGACAGGCCTATGGCTACACCTTC
CSASLIGQAYGYTF
>TRBV5-6|-|TRBJ1-2|-
TGTGCCAGCAGCTTGGCAGGGACCGGAATCGACTACACCTTC
CASSLAGTGIDYTF
>TRBV12-3/TRBV12-4|-|TRBJ2-1|-
TGTGCCAGCAGTTTCAAGGGCAATGAGCAGTTCTTC
CASSFKGNEQFF
>TRBV6-4|-|TRBJ1-5|-
TGTGCCAGCAGTGAAAGTAGCAATCAGCCCCAGCATTTT
CASSESSNQPQHF
>TRBV4-3|-|TRBJ1-6|TRBD1
TGCGCCAGCAGCCCAGGGGGCTCCTATAATTCACCCCTCCACTTT
CASSPGGSYNSPLHF
>TRBV12-3/TRBV12-4|-|TRBJ1-3|-
TGTGCCAGCAGTCCCATGGGCACCATATATTTT
CASSPMGTIYF
>TRBV7-9|-|TRBJ1-2|-
TGTGCCAGCAGCTTCTCGGGAGGCTATGGCTACACCTTC
CASSFSGGYGYTF
>TRBV15|-|TRBJ1-2|TRBD1
TGTGCCACCAGCAGGACAGGGTACGGCTATGGCTACACCTTC
CATSRTGYGYGYTF
>TRBV28|-|TRBJ2-1|TRBD2
TGTGCCAGCAGTTCAGTCGGGCTAGCGGGGGGATCCTACAATGAGCAGTTCTTC
CASSSVGLAGGSYNEQFF
>TRBV5-1|-|TRBJ2-1|-
TGCGCCAGCAGTCCCGGGGGGACAGGTAACAATGAGCAGTTCTTC
CASSPGGTGNNEQFF
>TRBV27|-|TRBJ2-1|TRBD2
TGTGCCAGCAGTCCCCGGGCTGCGGGGGGCTCGTATGAGCAGTTCTTC
CASSPRAAGGSYEQFF
>TRBV3-1/TRBV3-2|-|TRBJ2-2|-
TGTGCCAGCAACAAACGGGGGGCCTACGGGGAGCTGTTTTTT
CASNKRGAYGELFF
>TRBV10-3|-|TRBJ1-6|TRBD1
TGTGCCATCAGTGATCCGGACAGGGGCTATAATTCACCCCTCCACTTT
CAISDPDRGYNSPLHF
>TRBV19|-|TRBJ1-6|-
TGTGCCAGTAGTATCCCGGGAACAATAGGTGGATCACCCCTCCACTTT
CASSIPGTIGGSPLHF
>TRBV19|-|TRBJ1-6|TRBD1
TGTGCCAGTAGTATCGACCGGGACAGGCCTCCCAGTGGTCCCCTCCACTTT
CASSIDRDRPPSGPLHF
>TRBV10-3|-|TRBJ2-7|TRBD1
TGTGCCATCAGTGCGGGACAGGGTTCTCCCTACGAGCAGTACTTC
CAISAGQGSPYEQYF
>TRBV10-2|-|TRBJ1-5|TRBD1
TGCGCCAGCAGTAACACAGGGGAGGGGCACAATCAGCCCCAGCATTTT
CASSNTGEGHNQPQHF
>TRBV19|once|TRBJ1-2|-
TGTGCCAGTAGCGACAGCGACCGAGCTAACTATGGCTACACCTTC
CASSDSDRANYGYTF
>TRBV11-3|-|TRBJ2-7|TRBD1
TGTGCCAGCAGCTCCCGTCAGTACAGGGGACCTCACTACGAGCAGTACTTC
CASSSRQYRGPHYEQYF
>TRBV20-1|few|TRBJ2-7|-
TGCAGTGCTAGTCGGTCTTCTACTACCTACGAGCAGTACTTC
CSASRSSTTYEQYF
>TRBV19|-|TRBJ1-1|TRBD1
TGTGCCAGCACAGGGGCGTACACTGAAGCTTTCTTT
CASTGAYTEAFF
>TRBV7-2|-|TRBJ1-2|-
TGTGCCAGCAGCTTAGGGCGTGGCAGGGGTTATGGCTACACCTTC
CASSLGRGRGYGYTF
>TRBV28|-|TRBJ1-4|-
TGTGCCAGCACGGGTATAGCTAATGAAAAACTGTTTTTT
CASTGIANEKLFF
>TRBV12-3/TRBV12-4|-|TRBJ2-1|TRBD1
TGTGCCAGCAGACGGGACAGCGCTGGGCAGTTCTTC
CASRRDSAGQFF
>TRBV6-1|-|TRBJ1-6|TRBD1
TGTGCCAGCAGTGAGGATACCGGGACAGGGGGCTCACCCCTCCACTTT
CASSEDTGTGGSPLHF
>TRBV6-5|-|TRBJ2-3|TRBD2
TGTGCCAGCAGTTACCAGGGCGGGGGGAGGACAGATACGCAGTATTTT
CASSYQGGGRTDTQYF
>TRBV7-9|once|TRBJ1-2|-
TGTGCCAGCAGCCTCTCCGACCTTGGTGGCTACACCTTC
CASSLSDLGGYTF
>TRBV28|once|TRBJ1-1|-
TGTGCCAGCAGCTTACTTACGTCCGGGAGGAACACTGAAGCTTTCTTT
CASSLLTSGRNTEAFF
>TRBV2|-|TRBJ1-2|-
TGTGCCAGCAGGGCAGACGGCTATGGCTACACCTTC
CASRADGYGYTF
>TRBV5-1|-|TRBJ1-5|-
TGCGCCAGCAGTAGGGAGGGCGGCAATCAGCCCCAGCATTTT
CASSREGGNQPQHF
>TRBV18|-|TRBJ1-4|TRBD1
TGTGCCAGCTCAAGACCGGACAGGGTTGGAGAAAAACTGTTTTTT
CASSRPDRVGEKLFF
>TRBV11-2|-|TRBJ2-7|-
TGTGCCAGCAGCTTCCGACAGGTCTCCTACGAGCAGTACTTC
CASSFRQVSYEQYF
>TRBV5-1|-|TRBJ2-2|TRBD2
TGCGCCAGCAGCTTGGATAGCGGGGGGCGCGGGGAGCTGTTTTTT
CASSLDSGGRGELFF
>TRBV9|-|TRBJ2-1|TRBD1
TGTGCCAGCAGTGTTAGCACAGGGGGCGCTGGACGGGATGAGCAGTTCTTC
CASSVSTGGAGRDEQFF
>TRBV7-8|-|TRBJ1-2|-
TGTGCCAGCAGCTTAGATCGGGAGCCGTCCCGTGGCTACACCTTC
CASSLDREPSRGYTF
>TRBV7-6|-|TRBJ1-6|-
TGTGCCAGCAGCTTAGGAGGTCGCCAGCAAAGGGGGAATTCACCCCTCCACTTT
CASSLGGRQQRGNSPLHF
>TRBV28|-|TRBJ1-6|-
TGTGCCAGCAGCCTCCCCAGGGAGAATTCACCCCTCCACTTT
CASSLPRENSPLHF
>TRBV6-2/TRBV6-3|-|TRBJ2-1|-
TGTGCCAGCAGTTTCCCTATTTCGAGCGGCGGGGTAGGCAATGAGCAGTTCTTC
CASSFPISSGGVGNEQFF
>TRBV19|-|TRBJ1-1|-
TGTGCCAGTAGTATTAGTGTTAGTACTGAAGCTTTCTTT
CASSISVSTEAFF
>TRBV6-2/TRBV6-3|once|TRBJ1-2|-
TGTGCCAGCAGTTACCGAGGCAGTTCTAACTATGGCTACACCTTC
CASSYRGSSNYGYTF
>TRBV3-1/TRBV3-2|-|TRBJ1-5|-
TGTGCCAGCAGCCCTTACAATAGCAATCAGCCCCAGCATTTT
CASSPYNSNQPQHF
>TRBV7-2|once|TRBJ2-3|TRBD2
TGTGCCAGCAGCTCCCGCGGCGGGGGAATTCAGAGGGCAGATACGCAGTATTTT
CASSSRGGGIQRADTQYF
>TRBV7-8|-|TRBJ1-2|TRBD1
TGTGCCAGCAGCTTAGGTCAGGGGGACTATGGCTACACCTTC
CASSLGQGDYGYTF